These T cell receptor beta chains were read from a single sample in a study of radiotherapy plus CTLA-4 blockade in lung cancer. Sequencing used immunoSEQ multiplex PCR; TCRdb keeps in-frame clones, though not all of them. The repertoire holds more than 90,000 clones, with 78% as singletons. The sequenced sample was peripheral blood, obtained from a patient treated with radiotherapy plus ipilimumab. The source is a human donor with non-small cell lung cancer who had a partial response to radiotherapy plus ipilimumab. The CDR3 runs from the conserved cysteine through the conserved F or W. The order of the fields is D gene, J gene, clone size, V gene, CDR3 DNA, CDR3 protein. D genes are given only for firm matches. Only some rows state a clone size, as once, few, many or a class for expanded clones.

TRBD1	TRBJ1-3	many	TRBV4-1	TGCGCCAGCAGCCAAAGGGGACAGAATAAATTATCTGGAAACACCATATATTTT	CASSQRGQNKLSGNTIYF
NA	TRBJ1-5	NA	TRBV18	TGTGCCAGCTCACCACGCCAGGGCGATAGCAATCAGCCCCAGCATTTT	CASSPRQGDSNQPQHF
TRBD1	TRBJ1-1	NA	TRBV18	TGTGCCAGCTCACCCGACAGGGAGGTTGACGCTTTCTTT	CASSPDREVDAFF
TRBD1	TRBJ2-3	NA	TRBV28	TGTGCCAGCACCACGGACAGGAATACGCAGTATTTT	CASTTDRNTQYF
TRBD1	TRBJ2-3	NA	TRBV4-3	TGCGCCAGCAGCCAGGGACAGCCTAGCACAGATACGCAGTATTTT	CASSQGQPSTDTQYF
NA	TRBJ2-2	NA	TRBV5-1	TGCGCCAGCAGCCCCAGGACACAGAACACCGGGGAGCTGTTTTTT	CASSPRTQNTGELFF
NA	TRBJ1-1	NA	TRBV28	TGTGCCAGCAGTCCACCGCGACAGTACACTGAAGCTTTCTTT	CASSPPRQYTEAFF
TRBD2	TRBJ2-5	NA	TRBV25-1	TGTGCCAGCAGTGATAGGACTAGCAAGGCGGAGACCCAGTACTTC	CASSDRTSKAETQYF
NA	TRBJ2-1	NA	TRBV20-1	TGCAGTGCCTCTAGGGGAAATGAGCAGTTCTTC	CSASRGNEQFF
TRBD2	TRBJ2-3	NA	TRBV25-1	TGTGCCAGCAGTGAATCGGGGGGGCGTACGCAGTATTTT	CASSESGGRTQYF
TRBD1	TRBJ1-5	few	TRBV28	TGTGCCATCAACAGGGGGGCCGGCAATCAGCCCCAGCATTTT	CAINRGAGNQPQHF
TRBD2	TRBJ2-3	NA	TRBV19	TGTGCCAGTAGGCTAGCGGGAGGCCTTAGCACAGATACGCAGTATTTT	CASRLAGGLSTDTQYF
NA	TRBJ1-3	NA	TRBV7-8	TGTGCCAGCAGCTCGGACAGAATCTCTGGAAACACCATATATTTT	CASSSDRISGNTIYF
TRBD1	TRBJ1-2	NA	TRBV4-1	TGCGCCAGCAGCCCTAGGGACAGCTATGGCTACACCTTC	CASSPRDSYGYTF
TRBD1	TRBJ2-1	NA	TRBV9	TGTGCCAGCAGCGTAGCTCCAGGGGGTGGAACCGGGAATGAGCAGTTCTTC	CASSVAPGGGTGNEQFF